This TCR beta chain was sequenced during a study of cytomegalovirus exposure and HLA in healthy donors listed by TCRdb under 2017. Background on the whole study: According to an earlier analysis of 587 of the donors, some 170 million T cells yielded 120 million or so unique TCR beta sequences and approximately 280 Gb of sequence data. Genome-wide SNP genotypes for about three fifths of the roughly 700 donors were used in a later genetic analysis, which treated that subset as a discovery cohort. Approximately 310 gigabases of sequencing data and around 80 million unique TCR sequences made up an early release that covered under 750 HLA-typed donors. Among almost 400 genotyped donors of the cohort, an average of roughly 240,000 unique TCR beta nucleotide sequences were sequenced per donor, roughly 20% of them non-productive. Both class I and class II loci were covered by HLA typing, at four-digit resolution. Rather than drawing on any new phenotypic data, the later analysis identified candidate immune exposures from TCR beta sequences and the way those sequences occurred across donors. Donor age, sex, ethnicity and CMV serostatus were collected together with the repertoire data. Every discovery cohort repertoire had been produced on one sequencing platform. In addition to the first cohort of around 670 subjects, a separate validation cohort of approximately 130 different subjects was used. The number of typed donors differed by locus: about 620-640 for A, B, C, DRB1 and DQB1; roughly 510 for DQA1; about 600 for DPA1; and about 450 for DPB1. The study used immunosequencing to profile the T cell repertoires of under 700 subjects and linked those repertoires to cytomegalovirus serostatus. The aim of the study was to test whether cataloging public T cell receptors could identify signatures of past pathogen exposure. The genetic ancestry cluster associated with self-reported Caucasian donors included 81% of the roughly 400 genotyped donors. An earlier analysis of 500 to 750 of the donors applied high-throughput TCR beta sequencing to assess whether each TCR beta V gene segment acted as functional or pseudogenic. A few DR-DQ haplotypes were treated as single units for association and clustering because of strong linkage in the cohort. A later analysis re-examined previously published TCR beta repertoires from more than 600 donors and added high-resolution HLA genotyping to investigate patterns of TCR occurrence. The study combined high-throughput TCR immunosequencing, statistical association of individual TCRs with disease status, and machine learning to predict cytomegalovirus infection status.

Concerning this clone: Its antigen specificity is not known. Per-base quality was not reported, and no clone a single base away is much larger than it.

The cohort consisted of some 730 healthy bone marrow donors. At the time of sampling, all cohort members were nominally healthy, though unrecorded immune exposures were likely present. The donor tested CMV seronegative, placing the donor among the 350 or so seronegative members of the cohort. Every donor gave a peripheral blood sample, and the peripheral blood mononuclear cells from that sample were used for TCR beta sequencing. Genomic DNA was extracted from the blood cell samples with the Qiagen DNeasy Blood Extraction Kit. The library was produced with the immunoSEQ multiplex PCR assay. For the multiplex PCR, a mixture combining 60 forward primers for TCR Vbeta segments and 13 reverse primers for TCR Jbeta segments was used. A multiplex PCR assay on genomic DNA amplified the CDR3 region of rearranged TCR beta genes. Amplified TCR beta libraries were sequenced as 87-base-pair reads on the Illumina HiSeq System. As for how the authors treated the data: Across the 700 or so repertoires, a later analysis counted 78 million or so unique TCR beta chains, roughly 11 million of which were shared by at least two donors. To remove PCR and sequencing errors, raw reads were error-corrected and collapsed into unique sequences using a nearest-neighbor algorithm that merged closely related sequences. CDR3 sequences were aligned to IMGT reference sequences to assign V, D and J gene segments. Each retained sequence needed at least a six-nucleotide match to both a V gene segment and a J gene segment. A rearrangement was called productive if the CDR3 had no stop codons and remained in frame with V and J, and every other rearrangement was called non-productive. Following IMGT convention, CDR3 was defined as the stretch from the second conserved V-encoded cysteine up to the conserved J-encoded phenylalanine. Sequences without an unambiguous match to a single V gene segment were excluded from the earlier analysis of 587 of the donors. In an earlier analysis of 587 of the donors, a V segment was called functional when productive rearrangements were above 56.7%, and segregating when the standard deviation between donors exceeded 5%. To diagnose cytomegalovirus status from the catalog of TCR beta chain sequences, a statistical classification framework was built. V and J gene assignment, in a later analysis, came from comparing TCR nucleotide sequences with IMGT/GENE-DB human TR gene sequences. Using the TCRdist pipeline, a later analysis assigned CDR3 sequences along with most-parsimonious VDJ recombination scenarios. In a later analysis, every TCR beta chain was defined by the combination of its CDR3 amino acid sequence and its V-gene family, and reads without a unique V-gene family were dropped. To address suspected cross-contamination and a sequencing artifact, a later analysis removed a few hundred highly shared, low-generation-probability nucleotide sequences. In a later analysis, a clonal expansion index for each public chain was calculated from normalized within-repertoire ranks of inferred template counts. In a later analysis, generation probabilities were computed using a VDJ recombination model fitted to out-of-frame rearrangements, and the results were checked against IGoR. Hypergeometric tests were used in a later analysis to score TCR-TCR, TCR-HLA and TCR-CMV co-occurrence, with a repertoire-size bias correction applied to the TCR pairs. False discovery rates were estimated in a later analysis by permuting HLA or CMV assignments 20 times. A later analysis grouped co-occurring TCRs with DBSCAN, adding TCRdist sequence similarity when clustering within HLA-allele-positive subsets. Co-occurrence clustering excluded repertoires with fewer than 30,000 or more than 120,000 public chains, plus five with anomalous nucleotide sharing. Drawn from immuneACCESS, this table holds only the in-frame rearrangements with V and J called that TCRdb kept. Clones are partly lost; checked studies trace under half to an unresolved V gene and leave the rest unexplained. V and J calls and clone size are given by that table; D and trimming were obtained from the DNA. A total of 90,000 to 150,000 clones appear in this sample, 75% to 85% of them only once. The biggest ten clones account for approximately 2% of the sample.

The full study reports these points: The 87-base-pair reads could not distinguish some IMGT-functional V segments, including TRBV6-2 and TRBV6-3, so those segments were excluded. In this cohort, only TCR beta chains were sequenced, and detectable features were limited by the absence of alpha or paired-chain data. In an earlier analysis of some 640 of the donors, most TCR beta V segments were observed in productive rearrangements about 87% or about 30% of the time, broadly matching IMGT annotations. In the study, 150 to 200 TCR beta chains were listed as associated with cytomegalovirus. A further reported finding was that TCR beta sequences accurately predicted the HLA-A and HLA-B alleles for most subjects in the first cohort. Because counts were too low, 15 or so rarely observed V segments, including chromosome 9 orphons, were excluded from the earlier analysis of a few hundred of the donors. Correlated functional status among segregating V segments might be attributable to linkage disequilibrium, but an unknown experimental factor could not be ruled out. At a false discovery rate of 0.05, a later analysis linked around 15,000 TCR beta sequences to specific HLA alleles. Most CMV-associated TCR beta chains appeared to be HLA-restricted in a later analysis, and the HLA associations seemed to be driven largely by CMV exposure. A group of highly shared sequence variants was considered likely to be a technical artifact of the sequencing pipeline. Compared with equally common non-associated chains, HLA-associated TCR beta chains in a later analysis were more clonally expanded and had lower generation probabilities. When HLA alleles, especially DR and DQ, strongly co-occurred, TCR associations were difficult to assign to individual alleles. The only immune exposure information available for the cohort was CMV serostatus. Compared with the roughly 600-donor mean, donors in an Asian-associated ancestry cluster had fewer N-insertions in productive TCRs, according to a later genetic analysis. The presence/absence analyses assumed that sequencing depth was roughly uniform across donors, and that assumption may not be true. Several of the top co-occurrence clusters appeared to be linked to parvovirus B19, influenza, CMV and Epstein-Barr virus, according to a later analysis. The authors suggested that the approach could potentially be generalized to other disease states and immunological phenotypes. A few of the identified cytomegalovirus-associated TCR beta chains were confirmed in vitro to be specific for cytomegalovirus antigens. In a later analysis, the rate of TCR association differed among HLA loci, with DRB1 alleles having the most associated TCRs and HLA-C alleles having the fewest. Because some donors lacked HLA typing at each locus, the association tests relied only on the typed subset. In a later genetic analysis, a missense DCLRE1C variant was associated with V-gene and J-gene trimming of TCR beta chains, and the association was replicated in an independent cohort. In both the original and validation cohorts, the classifier was reported to diagnose cytomegalovirus status with high specificity and sensitivity. Most TCR sequences were observed very rarely across donors, whereas some public TCRs were present in many individuals.

Reading from cysteine to phenylalanine, the CDR3 counts 14 amino acids. The read is trimmed to its CDR3 DNA, 42 bases read in frame from base 1. Cut back by 7 bases and 0 bases, the V and J ends lie 11 bases apart. The germline V gene (reference sequence) specifies LNHDA as CDR1 and SQIVND as CDR2. The chain is made from TRBV19 and TRBJ2-3, and TRBD2 may be the D gene, going by 6 matching bases. Specimen: PBMCs. The receptor was derived from a man between 40 and 49 years old in good health and CMV-seronegative. CDR3 region: CASKESGSTDTQYF. The nucleotides are TGTGCCAGTAAGGAGAGCGGGAGCACAGATACGCAGTATTTT.